This TCR beta chain is drawn from a study of identifying expanded T cells in peripheral blood. This table comes from immunoSEQ multiplex PCR, and its TCRdb copy is limited to in-frame clones, with some not included. The data contain approximately 80,000 clones, just under 85% of them seen just once; the ten biggest clones take up roughly 18%. This clone was observed once. Germline CDR1 and CDR2: SGDLS and YYNGEE. This CDR3 is 16 amino acids long. Germline trimming cut 6 bases from V and 5 bases from J; bases unmatched to any gene: 10. V gene TRBV9 combines with J gene TRBJ2-2; TRBD2 matches at 10 bases. This TCR was recovered from a person aged 18-70 years in good health. Sequencing was carried out using blood. The CDR3 loop reads CASTGLAGDETGELFF. CDR3 DNA: TGTGCCAGCACGGGGCTAGCGGGAGACGAAACCGGGGAGCTGTTTTTT.